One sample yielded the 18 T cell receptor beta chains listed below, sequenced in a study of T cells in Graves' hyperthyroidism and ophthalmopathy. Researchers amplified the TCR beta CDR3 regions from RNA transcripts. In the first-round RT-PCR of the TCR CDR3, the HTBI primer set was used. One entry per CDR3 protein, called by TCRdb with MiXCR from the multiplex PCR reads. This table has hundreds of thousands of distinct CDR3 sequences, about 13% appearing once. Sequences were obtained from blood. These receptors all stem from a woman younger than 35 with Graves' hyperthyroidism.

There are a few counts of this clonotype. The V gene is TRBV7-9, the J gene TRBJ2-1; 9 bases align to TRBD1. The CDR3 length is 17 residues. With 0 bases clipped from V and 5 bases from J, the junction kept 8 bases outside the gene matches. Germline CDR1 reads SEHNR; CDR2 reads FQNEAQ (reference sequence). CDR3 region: CASSLAPGQGPDNEQFF. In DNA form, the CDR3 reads TGTGCCAGCAGCTTAGCCCCGGGACAGGGACCGGACAATGAGCAGTTCTTC.

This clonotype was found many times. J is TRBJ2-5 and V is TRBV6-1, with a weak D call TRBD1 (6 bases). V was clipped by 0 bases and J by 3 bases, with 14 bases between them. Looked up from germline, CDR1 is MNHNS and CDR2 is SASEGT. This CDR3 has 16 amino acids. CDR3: CASSEALRTEKETQYF. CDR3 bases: TGTGCCAGCAGTGAAGCGCTTCGGACAGAAAAAGAGACCCAGTACTTC.

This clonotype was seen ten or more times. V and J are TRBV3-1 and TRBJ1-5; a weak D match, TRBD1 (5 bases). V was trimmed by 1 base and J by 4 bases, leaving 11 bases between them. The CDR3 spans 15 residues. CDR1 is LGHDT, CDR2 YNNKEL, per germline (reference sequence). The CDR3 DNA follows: TGTGCCAGCAGCCAAGGGGGGTTAGAAAATCAGCCCCAGCATTTT. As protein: CASSQGGLENQPQHF.

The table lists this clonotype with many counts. CDR3 in amino acids: CSARPGGATYEQYF. In DNA, the CDR3 is TGCAGTGCACGACCAGGAGGGGCTACCTACGAGCAGTACTTC. This chain connects TRBV20-1 to TRBJ2-7, with D maybe TRBD2 (6 bases). Germline V gives CDR1 DFQATT, CDR2 SNEGSKA (reference sequence). V was cut by 6 bases and J by 2 bases, with 17 bases left in between. This CDR3 has 14 amino acids.

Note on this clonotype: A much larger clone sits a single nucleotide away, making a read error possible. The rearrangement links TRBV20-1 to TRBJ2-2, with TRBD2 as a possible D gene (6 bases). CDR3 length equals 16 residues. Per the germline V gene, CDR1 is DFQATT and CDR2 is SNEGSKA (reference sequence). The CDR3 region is CSTRVRERANTGELFF. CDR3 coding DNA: TGCAGTACTAGAGTGAGGGAGCGGGCTAACACCGGGGAGCTGTTTTTT.

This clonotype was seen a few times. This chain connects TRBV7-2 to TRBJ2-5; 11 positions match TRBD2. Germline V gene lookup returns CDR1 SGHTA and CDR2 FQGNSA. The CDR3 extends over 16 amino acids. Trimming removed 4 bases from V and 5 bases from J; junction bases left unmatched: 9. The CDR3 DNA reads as TGTGCCAGCAGCTCAATCGCTAGCGGGGGGAGGGAGACCCAGTACTTC. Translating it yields CASSSIASGGRETQYF.

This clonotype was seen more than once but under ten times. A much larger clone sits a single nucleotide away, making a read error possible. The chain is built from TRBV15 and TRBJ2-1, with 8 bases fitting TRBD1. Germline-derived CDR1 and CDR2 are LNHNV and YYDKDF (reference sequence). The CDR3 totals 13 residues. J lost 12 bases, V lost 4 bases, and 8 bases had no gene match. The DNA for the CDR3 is TGTGCCACCAGCATCTCAGGGGGCTGGCTGCAGTTCTTC. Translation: CATSISGGWLQFF.

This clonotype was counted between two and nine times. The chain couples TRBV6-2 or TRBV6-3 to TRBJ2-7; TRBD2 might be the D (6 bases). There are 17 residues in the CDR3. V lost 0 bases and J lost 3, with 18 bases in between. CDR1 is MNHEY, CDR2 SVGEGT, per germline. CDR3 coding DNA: TGTGCCAGCAGTTACTCGAGCCGACTAGGCTCCCTCTACGAGCAGTACTTC. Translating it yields CASSYSSRLGSLYEQYF.

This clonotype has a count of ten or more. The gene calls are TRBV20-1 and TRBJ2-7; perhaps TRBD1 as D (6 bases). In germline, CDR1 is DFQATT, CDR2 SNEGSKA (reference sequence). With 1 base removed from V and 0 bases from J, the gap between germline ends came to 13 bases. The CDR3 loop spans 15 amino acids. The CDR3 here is CSARAGQKYSYEQYF. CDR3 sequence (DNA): TGCAGTGCTAGAGCCGGACAGAAATACTCCTACGAGCAGTACTTC.

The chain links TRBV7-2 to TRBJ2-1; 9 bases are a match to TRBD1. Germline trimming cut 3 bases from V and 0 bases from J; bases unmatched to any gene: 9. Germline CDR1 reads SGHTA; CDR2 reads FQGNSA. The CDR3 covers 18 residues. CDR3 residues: CASSFGTGPVYSYNEQFF. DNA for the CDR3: TGTGCCAGCAGCTTTGGGACAGGGCCAGTCTACTCCTACAATGAGCAGTTCTTC.

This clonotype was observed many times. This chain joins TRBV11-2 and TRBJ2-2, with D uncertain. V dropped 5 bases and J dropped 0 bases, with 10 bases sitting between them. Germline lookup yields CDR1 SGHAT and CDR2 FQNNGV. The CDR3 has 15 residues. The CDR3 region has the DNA TGTGCCAGCAGCCAAACGCGCGCGAACACCGGGGAGCTGTTTTTT. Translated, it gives CASSQTRANTGELFF. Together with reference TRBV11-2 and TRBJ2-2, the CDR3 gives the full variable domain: EAGVAQSPRYKIIEKRQSVAFWCNPISGHATLYWYQQILGQGPKLLIQFQNNGVVDDSQLPKDRFSAERLKGVDSTLKIQPAKLEDSAVYLCASSQTRANTGELFFGEGSRLTVL.

The CDR3 DNA follows: TGTGCCAGCGCCGGGACAGGAGTCGGCGCGCAGTATTTT. This sequence encodes CASAGTGVGAQYF. V is TRBV7-6 and J is TRBJ2-3; 8 bases are a match to TRBD1. This CDR3 has 13 residues. V was clipped by 8 bases and J by 10 bases; unmatched bases: 11. CDR1 and CDR2 (germline): SGHVS, FNYEAQ.

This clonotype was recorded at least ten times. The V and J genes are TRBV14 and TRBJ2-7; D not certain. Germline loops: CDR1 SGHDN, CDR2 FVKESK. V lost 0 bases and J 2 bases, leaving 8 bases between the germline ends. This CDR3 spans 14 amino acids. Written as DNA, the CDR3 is TGTGCCAGCAGCCAAGAAGATCGACCCTACGAGCAGTACTTC. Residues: CASSQEDRPYEQYF.

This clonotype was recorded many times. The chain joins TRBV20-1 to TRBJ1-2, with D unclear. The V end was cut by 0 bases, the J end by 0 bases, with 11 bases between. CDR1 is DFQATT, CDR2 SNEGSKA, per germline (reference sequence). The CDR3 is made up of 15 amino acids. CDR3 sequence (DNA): TGCAGTGCTAGAGATGGGATTAGGACTAACTATGGCTACACCTTC. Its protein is CSARDGIRTNYGYTF.

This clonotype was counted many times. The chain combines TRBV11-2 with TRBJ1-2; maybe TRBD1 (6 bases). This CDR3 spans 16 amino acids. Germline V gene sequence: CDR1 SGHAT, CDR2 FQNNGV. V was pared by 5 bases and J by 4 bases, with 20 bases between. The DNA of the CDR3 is TGTGCCAGCAGCATAGGACAGACTTCCCTCCTCTATGGCTACACCTTC. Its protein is CASSIGQTSLLYGYTF.

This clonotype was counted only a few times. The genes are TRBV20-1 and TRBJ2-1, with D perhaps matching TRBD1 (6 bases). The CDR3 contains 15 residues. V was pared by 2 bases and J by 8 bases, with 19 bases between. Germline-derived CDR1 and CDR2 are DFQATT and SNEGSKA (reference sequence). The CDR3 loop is CSARSVAGVRDEQFF. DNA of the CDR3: TGCAGTGCTAGAAGTGTAGCAGGGGTAAGGGATGAGCAGTTCTTC.

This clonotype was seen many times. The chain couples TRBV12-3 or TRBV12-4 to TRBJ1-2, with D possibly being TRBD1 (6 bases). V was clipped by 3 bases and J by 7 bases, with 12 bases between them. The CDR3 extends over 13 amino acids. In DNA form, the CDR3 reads TGTGCCAGCAGTTTTCGGGACAAGGGTGGCTACACCTTC. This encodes CASSFRDKGGYTF.

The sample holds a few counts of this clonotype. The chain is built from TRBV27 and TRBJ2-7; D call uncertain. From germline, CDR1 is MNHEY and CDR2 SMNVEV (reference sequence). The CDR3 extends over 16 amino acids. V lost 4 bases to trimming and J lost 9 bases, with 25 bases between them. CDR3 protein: CASSSSSMARTRRQYF. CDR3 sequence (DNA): TGTGCCAGCAGTTCGTCCTCGATGGCAAGGACCCGACGGCAGTACTTC.